This entry lists 20 T cell receptor beta chains sequenced from one sample in a study of T cells after yellow fever vaccination. TCRdb re-called the 5' RACE reads through MiXCR, storing one row per CDR3 protein. The sample consists of about 69,000 distinct CDR3 sequences, around 6.2% of them appearing once. The sequencing used CD4+ T cells sorted from PBMCs, collected about 2 weeks after the first yellow fever vaccination. The receptors originated from a man aged 18 to 30 who received the YFV17D yellow fever vaccine.

This clonotype has just one count. Being one base from a much bigger clone, this may be a read error. The chain joins TRBV6-1 to TRBJ1-4, with TRBD1 matching 7 bases. The V gene's germline CDR1 is MNHNS and CDR2 SASEGT. The CDR3 spans 15 residues. CDR3 nucleotide sequence: TGTGCCATCAGTGCCGGGACAGCAACTAATGAAAAACTGTTTTTT. Translating it yields CAISAGTATNEKLFF.

This clonotype was picked up many times. The rearrangement uses TRBV7-2 and TRBJ1-6, with D tentatively TRBD1 (6 bases). Between the trimmed V and J ends, which lost 2 bases and 9 bases, there was a span of 14 bases. Germline assignment: CDR1 SGHTA and CDR2 FQGNSA. The CDR3 runs 15 residues. The CDR3: CASSLFGGNSSPLHF. As DNA, the CDR3 is TGTGCCAGCAGCTTATTTGGGGGCAACAGTTCACCCCTCCACTTT.

Many counts were recorded for this clonotype. V and J are TRBV23-1 and TRBJ1-2; the D is unclear. TRBV23-1 is an open reading frame, and its role is uncertain. V was clipped by 1 base and J by 5 bases, with 8 bases between them. This CDR3 region has 13 residues. DNA for the CDR3: TGCGCCAGCAGTCAATGCGGGTCATATGGCTACACCTTC. This translates into CASSQCGSYGYTF.

This clonotype has ten or more counts. J is TRBJ2-1 and V is TRBV3-1; 10 bases line up with TRBD1. This CDR3 has 20 residues. Looked up from germline, CDR1 is LGHDT and CDR2 is YNNKEL (reference sequence). V gave up 2 bases and J gave up 1 base; unmatched junction bases: 14. The CDR3 nucleotides read TGTGCCAGCAGCCAAAAAGTTTTCGGGACAGGGGTAGGTTCCTACAATGAGCAGTTCTTC. Residues: CASSQKVFGTGVGSYNEQFF.

The table lists this clonotype with many counts. This chain joins TRBV5-1 and TRBJ1-1; D gene uncertain. Germline V gives CDR1 SGHRS, CDR2 YFSETQ. The ends were cut back, 2 bases at V and 5 bases at J, with 10 bases in the middle. The CDR3 is 13 amino acids. CDR3 sequence: CASSLDPETEAFF. CDR3 nucleotides: TGCGCCAGCAGCTTAGATCCGGAGACTGAAGCTTTCTTT. Full variable domain (outside the CDR3, taken from reference TRBV5-1 and TRBJ1-1): KAGVTQTPRYLIKTRGQQVTLSCSPISGHRSVSWYQQTPGQGLQFLFEYFSETQRNKGNFPGRFSGRQFSNSRSEMNVSTLELGDSALYLCASSLDPETEAFFGQGTRLTVV.

In this sample, this clonotype turned up many times. V gene TRBV7-2 combines with J gene TRBJ2-1; 7 bases line up with TRBD2. The CDR3 spans 13 residues. V trimming: 1 base; J trimming: 14 bases; junction bases outside the gene matches: 8. Germline V gives CDR1 SGHTA, CDR2 FQGNSA. The CDR3 loop reads CASSLDLGLVKFF. The CDR3 nucleotides are TGTGCCAGCAGCTTAGACCTAGGACTAGTGAAGTTCTTC.

This clonotype was seen at least ten times. V usage is TRBV7-9 and J usage is TRBJ2-5; unclear D gene. This CDR3 has 11 amino acids. Trimming stripped 5 bases from V and 6 bases from J, with 7 bases between. The V gene's germline CDR1 is SEHNR and CDR2 FQNEAQ (reference sequence). The CDR3 loop reads CASSISQTQYF. The CDR3 coding sequence is TGTGCCAGCAGCATCTCACAGACCCAGTACTTC.

This clonotype was counted ten times or more. This rearrangement joins TRBV12-3 or TRBV12-4 to TRBJ1-5, with 7 bases fitting TRBD1. This CDR3 is built from 15 residues. Trimming cost V 5 bases and J 9 bases; bases outside gene matches: 13. The DNA for the CDR3 is TGTGCCAGCAGTAGAGGGGGCTCCTTATATCCGCCCCAGCATTTT. This translates into CASSRGGSLYPPQHF.

This clonotype was observed at least ten times. V usage is TRBV9 and J usage is TRBJ1-6; the D gene is possibly TRBD1 (5 bases). Per germline, CDR1 SGDLS and CDR2 YYNGEE. V lost 4 bases to trimming and J lost 6 bases, with 11 bases between them. The length of the CDR3 is 14 residues. In DNA, the CDR3 is TGTGCCAGCAGCTCCCAGGGTTTTAATTCACCCCTCCACTTT. Amino acids: CASSSQGFNSPLHF. Full variable domain (remainder filled in from reference TRBV9 and TRBJ1-6): DSGVTQTPKHLITATGQRVTLRCSPRSGDLSVYWYQQSLDQGLQFLIQYYNGEERAKGNILERFSAQQFPDLHSELNLSSLELGDSALYFCASSSQGFNSPLHFGNGTRLTVT.

In this sample, this clonotype turned up many times. An end of the junction does not agree with germline; a read error may underlie this. V gene TRBV4-3 combines with J gene TRBJ1-3, with 11 bases that match TRBD1. The CDR3 has 14 amino acids. CDR1 and CDR2 from the germline V gene are LGHNA and YSLEER. CDR3 nucleotide sequence: TGCGCCAGCAGCCAGGACAGGGGGCTTAACAACATATATTTT. Amino acids: CASSQDRGLNNIYF.

This clonotype was seen at least ten times. Here the CDR3 DNA reads TGTGCCAGCAGAGGAGGACAGGGGTTGCGGGCTTTCTTT. Translation gives CASRGGQGLRAFF. The chain is built from TRBV6-5 and TRBJ1-1; 9 bases agree with TRBD1. In germline, CDR1 is MNHEY, CDR2 SVGAGI. This CDR3 contains 13 residues. V lost 6 bases, J lost 11 bases, and 10 bases stayed unmatched.

This clonotype appeared many times. The V call is TRBV9, the J call TRBJ2-1; D gene uncertain. V was pared by 4 bases and J by 6 bases, with 17 bases between. CDR1 is SGDLS and CDR2 is YYNGEE in the germline V gene. This CDR3 has 15 amino acids. CDR3 in amino acids: CASSQRVSPLNEQFF. In DNA, the CDR3 is TGTGCCAGCAGCCAAAGGGTCTCGCCCCTCAATGAGCAGTTCTTC.

At least ten counts were recorded for this clonotype. The chain uses TRBV7-2 and TRBJ2-5; 7 bases align to TRBD2. J was trimmed by 6 bases and V by 1 base; bases with no gene match: 5. The CDR3 consists of 14 residues. Germline V gene data show CDR1 as SGHTA and CDR2 as FQGNSA. The CDR3 is CASSLESGRKTQYF. Here the CDR3 DNA reads TGTGCCAGCAGCTTAGAATCCGGGAGGAAGACCCAGTACTTC.

On this clonotype itself: Possible read error: a much larger clone is one base away. The chain joins TRBV6-2 or TRBV6-3 to TRBJ2-4; 10 bases fit TRBD2. The CDR3 covers 18 residues. Germline V lookup: CDR1 MNHEY, CDR2 SVGEGT. The CDR3 DNA reads as TGTACCAGCAGTTACCTACCCGGGACTAGCGTTGCCAAAAACATTCAGTACTTC. As protein: CTSSYLPGTSVAKNIQYF.

This clonotype was counted ten times or more. This sequence joins TRBV12-3 or TRBV12-4 and TRBJ2-1, with TRBD2 as a possible D gene (7 bases). This CDR3 is built from 15 residues. Trimming stripped 5 bases from V and 2 bases from J, with 13 bases between. CDR3 sequence: CASSRGGGTYNEQFF. The CDR3 coding sequence is TGTGCCAGCAGTCGCGGGGGCGGGACCTACAATGAGCAGTTCTTC.

This clonotype has a count of ten or more. The chain's CDR3 is CASSVMGVQETQYF. The CDR3 bases are TGTGCCAGCAGTGTAATGGGTGTCCAAGAGACCCAGTACTTC. V gene TRBV12-3 or TRBV12-4 combines with J gene TRBJ2-5; unclear D gene. CDR3 length: 14 amino acids. Trimming stripped 5 bases from V and 1 base from J, with 11 bases between.

This clonotype was seen many times. The rearrangement joins TRBV5-1 to TRBJ2-3; D tentatively fits TRBD1 or TRBD2 (5 bases each). Germline V gene lookup returns CDR1 SGHRS and CDR2 YFSETQ. The CDR3 runs to 15 residues. V was shortened by 0 bases and J by 0 bases, with 8 bases between the two germline ends. CDR3 protein: CASSLAGASTDTQYF. The CDR3 DNA follows: TGCGCCAGCAGCTTGGCCGGGGCTAGCACAGATACGCAGTATTTT.

This clonotype came up many times. The chain has TRBV19 and TRBJ1-2; 8 positions match TRBD1. J lost 8 bases, V lost 8 bases, and 7 bases had no gene match. CDR3 length: 12 residues. Germline CDR1 LNHDA, CDR2 SQIVND (reference sequence). CDR3 in amino acids: CASSDREEGYTF. The CDR3 region has the DNA TGTGCCAGTTCGGACAGGGAAGAAGGCTACACCTTC.

At least ten counts were recorded for this clonotype. The V call is TRBV4-2, the J call TRBJ2-5; 11 bases fit TRBD2. The CDR3 has 18 residues. V lost 1 base, J lost 5 bases, and 12 bases stayed unmatched. Germline V gene data show CDR1 as LGHNA and CDR2 as YNFKEQ. This CDR3 is CASSQGGLAGGQGETQYF. The CDR3 coding sequence is TGTGCCAGCAGCCAAGGGGGGCTAGCGGGGGGTCAGGGGGAGACCCAGTACTTC.

At least ten counts were recorded for this clonotype. The chain employs TRBV20-1 and TRBJ2-7; D uncertain. This CDR3 has 15 residues. Germline CDR1 and CDR2: DFQATT and SNEGSKA (reference sequence). The V end lost 1 base, the J end lost 4 bases, and 17 bases lay between the germline ends. The CDR3 nucleotides read TGCAGTGCTAGAGCCTATTTGGGTACAAGGTACGAGCAGTACTTC. Protein sequence: CSARAYLGTRYEQYF.